This T cell receptor (beta chain) was captured by sequencing in a study of shared clonotypes between healthy human individuals. Per the original data handling: ImmunoSEQ yielded junction-only sequences lacking quality scores, so filtering differed. Sequencing was performed with immunoSEQ multiplex PCR; in TCRdb, only in-frame clones are kept and a portion is missing. The V and J calls and clone size are taken from that table; D and trimming were inferred from the DNA. Found here are about 680,000 clones, roughly nine tenths of them singletons; the top ten hold about 24%. As regards this clone: Its target is unknown.

Study-level results: The sole specimen, blood, was sampled, and tissue repertoires likely differ. The generation probabilities recorded for non-shared clonotypes fell below those of clonotypes shared by all four donors.

CD8 cells classed as naive were CD45RO-negative and positively selected for CCR7, excluding terminally differentiated effector memory CD45RA+ cells. The sample consisted of naive CD8+ T cells sorted from blood. This TCR was recovered from a man aged 25 to 40 in good health.

CDR3 bases: TGTGCCAGCAGTTTATCAGGACAGGGGGCGGGCGAGCAGTACTTC. Translating gives CASSLSGQGAGEQYF. The chain recombines TRBV27 with TRBJ2-7; TRBD1 agrees at 11 bases. The CDR3 has 15 amino acids. V lost 0 bases, J lost 6 bases, and 4 bases stayed unmatched. Germline lookup yields CDR1 MNHEY and CDR2 SMNVEV (reference sequence).